This is a list of T cell receptor beta chains from one sample in a study of shared clonotypes between healthy human individuals. This table comes from immunoSEQ multiplex PCR, and its TCRdb copy is limited to in-frame clones, with some not included. The sample carries about 770,000 clones, 72% recorded once. Sequenced: memory CD4+ T cells sorted from blood. These receptor sequences come from a woman in her twenties or thirties in good health. Each CDR3 is given with its conserved first and last residue. D genes are given only for firm matches. Size is stated for part of the rows, as once, few or many counts, or as a class when the clone is expanded.

d_gene	v_gene	j_gene	abundance	CDR3nt	CDR3aa
NA	TRBV9	TRBJ2-5	few	TGTGCCAGCAGCAAACAGGGTCAAGAGACCCAGTACTTC	CASSKQGQETQYF
NA	TRBV29-1	TRBJ2-5	NA	TGCAGCGTTACCGACTCCCGAGAGACCCAGTACTTC	CSVTDSRETQYF
NA	TRBV18	TRBJ2-5	NA	TGTGCCAGCTCACCAGGGTTCTCAGAGACCCAGTACTTC	CASSPGFSETQYF
TRBD1	TRBV9	TRBJ1-1	NA	TGTGCCAGCAGCACCCAGACAGGGGACACTGAAGCTTTCTTT	CASSTQTGDTEAFF
NA	TRBV5-1	TRBJ2-1	NA	TGCGCCAGCAGCTTGGGTACGGCTTTTCCCAACAATGAGCAGTTCTTC	CASSLGTAFPNNEQFF
NA	TRBV11-2	TRBJ2-7	NA	TGTGCCAGCACCAGAACGGTGGGATCCTACGAGCAGTACTTC	CASTRTVGSYEQYF
NA	TRBV28	TRBJ1-2	NA	TGTGCCAGCAGTTTAGAGGCAGAGCCCTATGGCTACACCTTC	CASSLEAEPYGYTF
NA	TRBV11-3	TRBJ2-4	many	TGTGCCAGCAGCTTAGTTATGCTGGCCAAAAACATTCAGTACTTC	CASSLVMLAKNIQYF
NA	TRBV4-1	TRBJ1-4	NA	TGCGCCAGCAGCCAAGGTTGGGTAGGTGATGAAAAACTGTTTTTT	CASSQGWVGDEKLFF
NA	TRBV5-1	TRBJ2-1	NA	TGCGCCAGCAGCCTCGGGGACCTTGGGACCGTAGTACGGCAGTTCTTC	CASSLGDLGTVVRQFF
NA	TRBV28	TRBJ2-4	NA	TGTGCCAGCAGTGGTCCGACAACGCTAGCCAAAAACATTCAGTACTTC	CASSGPTTLAKNIQYF
NA	TRBV30	TRBJ2-1	NA	TGTGCCTGGAGTGCTAGTCTTGATGAGCAGTTCTTC	CAWSASLDEQFF
NA	TRBV10-1	TRBJ1-1	NA	TGCGCCAGCCGTTGTGTACGGGGGGCGCCTGAAGCTTTCTTT	CASRCVRGAPEAFF
NA	TRBV28	TRBJ2-5	NA	TGTGCCACATTGCGGGAGACCCAGTACTTC	CATLRETQYF
TRBD1	TRBV4-1	TRBJ1-4	NA	TGCGCCAGCAGCCAAGATCCTTTGACAGGGGCGCTCGGGGAAAAACTGTTTTTT	CASSQDPLTGALGEKLFF
TRBD2	TRBV15	TRBJ2-1	NA	TGTGCCGTAGGACTAGCGGGACGTGAGCAGTTCTTC	CAVGLAGREQFF
NA	TRBV7-9	TRBJ1-4	NA	TGTGCCAGCGGGAACGGGGAAAAACTGTTTTTT	CASGNGEKLFF
NA	TRBV11-2	TRBJ2-2	NA	TGTGCCAGCAGCTTACTACAGGGTGCCGGGGAGCTGTTTTTT	CASSLLQGAGELFF
NA	TRBV15	TRBJ1-3	NA	TGTGCCACCAGCAGAGACTACACACCTGGAAACACCATATATTTT	CATSRDYTPGNTIYF
TRBD1	TRBV7-2	TRBJ2-3	once	TGTGCCAGCAGCTCAACAGGGGCCTCGATCGCAGATACGCAGTATTTT	CASSSTGASIADTQYF
NA	TRBV7-2	TRBJ2-2	NA	TGTGCCAGCAGCTCGGGGCCGTGGGCAGTGAACACCGGGGAGCTGTTTTTT	CASSSGPWAVNTGELFF
TRBD1	TRBV5-1	TRBJ2-3	NA	TGCGCCAGCAGCTTCGGGACAGGGACAGATACGCAGTATTTT	CASSFGTGTDTQYF
TRBD2	TRBV2	TRBJ2-7	NA	TGTGCCAGCAGTGAGCGGGAGGAATCCTACGAGCAGTACTTC	CASSEREESYEQYF
NA	TRBV28	TRBJ2-1	NA	TGTGCCAGCAGCCCGGCCAGTGAAGGAGCCTACAATGAGCAGTTCTTC	CASSPASEGAYNEQFF
NA	TRBV28	TRBJ1-2	few	TGTGCCGGATCCGGGGGAAACTATGGCTACACCTTC	CAGSGGNYGYTF
NA	TRBV6-5	TRBJ2-7	NA	TGTGCCAGAGTCGATTCAGACTACGAGCAGTACTTC	CARVDSDYEQYF
NA	TRBV7-9	TRBJ1-2	NA	TGTGCCAGCAGCCCTCCGAGGGCGGCCTATGGCTACACCTTC	CASSPPRAAYGYTF
NA	TRBV28	TRBJ2-6	NA	TGTGCCAGCAGTTATGGGAACGGGGCCAACGTCCTGACTTTC	CASSYGNGANVLTF
TRBD2	TRBV28	TRBJ2-3	NA	TGTGCCAGCAGTTTCCCCGCGGGACTAGCGGGGACAGATACGCAGTATTTT	CASSFPAGLAGTDTQYF
NA	TRBV6-1	TRBJ1-2	few	TGTGCCAGCACCCCAGGTATTCCGGCTAACTATGGCTACACCTTC	CASTPGIPANYGYTF
NA	TRBV5-5	TRBJ1-5	NA	TGTGCCAGCAGCTTCCAGACCAATCAGCCCCAGCATTTT	CASSFQTNQPQHF
NA	TRBV5-1	TRBJ2-1	NA	TGCGCCAGCAGCTTGGAGGGTGAGCAGTTCTTC	CASSLEGEQFF
NA	TRBV10-1	TRBJ2-2	few	TGCGCCAGTCGGCGGGACAGTAACACCGGGGAGCTGTTTTTT	CASRRDSNTGELFF
NA	TRBV6-1	TRBJ2-7	NA	TGTGCCAGCCGGGCCCTGGGAGCGGCGGTCTACGAGCAGTACTTC	CASRALGAAVYEQYF
TRBD1	TRBV6-1	TRBJ2-5	NA	TGTGCCAGCAGTGAAGCGGGGACAGGGAAGGAGACCCAGTACTTC	CASSEAGTGKETQYF
TRBD1	TRBV6-5	TRBJ1-2	NA	TGTGCCAGCAGTGCGGACAGGGGAGATGGCTACACCTTC	CASSADRGDGYTF
TRBD2	TRBV7-2	TRBJ2-5	NA	TGTGCCAGCAGCATAACCGGGACTAGCGGGCCTTTGTACCCCCAGTACTTC	CASSITGTSGPLYPQYF
TRBD1	TRBV11-2	TRBJ2-7	NA	TGTGCCAGCAGCTTACTCAGGGGGCGGGAGCAGTACTTC	CASSLLRGREQYF
NA	TRBV14	TRBJ2-5	NA	TGTGCCAGCAGCTTAGCCGGGATCGAGACCCAGTACTTC	CASSLAGIETQYF
TRBD2	TRBV28	TRBJ2-3	NA	TGTGCCAGCAGTCCCCCCGGCGGGAGGGCCCTTGGGCAGTATTTT	CASSPPGGRALGQYF
TRBD1	TRBV7-6	TRBJ2-5	NA	TGTGCCAGCAGCTTAGTACAGGGGGCTAGCTTTGGGGAGCAGTACTTC	CASSLVQGASFGEQYF
NA	TRBV28	TRBJ2-7	NA	TGTGCCAGCAGTTCTGCCTACAGGGTCTCCTACGAGCAGTACTTC	CASSSAYRVSYEQYF
NA	TRBV7-9	TRBJ2-2	NA	TGTGCCAGCAGTATAGGAAGAGTCGGAAAAGGGACCGGGGAGCTGTTTTTT	CASSIGRVGKGTGELFF
NA	TRBV28	TRBJ2-1	NA	TGTGCCAGCAGTCCCCCGACGGCGTACAATGAGCAGTTCTTC	CASSPPTAYNEQFF
NA	TRBV13	TRBJ2-2	NA	TGTGCCAGCAGCTTGGGGACAAGGGAGGTTTTTTTT	CASSLGTREVFF
TRBD2	TRBV5-1	TRBJ2-7	NA	TGCGCCAGCAGCCAAGGGACTAGCGGGAGCTACGAGCAGTACTTC	CASSQGTSGSYEQYF
NA	TRBV15	TRBJ1-1	NA	TGTGCCACCAGCAGAGAGCTACGTGTCGGCACTGAAGCTTTCTTT	CATSRELRVGTEAFF
NA	TRBV5-4	TRBJ2-1	NA	TGTGCCAGCAGCTTGGGGGGGGGCACACACAATGAGCAGTTCTTC	CASSLGGGTHNEQFF
TRBD1	TRBV11-3	TRBJ1-5	NA	TGTGCCAGTATTACCCCCGAGGGGGCGAGGCAGCCCCAGCATTTT	CASITPEGARQPQHF
TRBD1	TRBV6-5	TRBJ1-5	NA	TGTGCCAGCAGTTCCCTACAGGGGAATCAGCCCCAGCATTTT	CASSSLQGNQPQHF
TRBD1	TRBV5-1	TRBJ2-2	NA	TGCGCCAGCAGCTTGGATCCGGGGACAGGGGACACCGGGGAGCTGTTTTTT	CASSLDPGTGDTGELFF
NA	TRBV19	TRBJ1-5	NA	TGTGCCAGTAGTCCCGGGAGAGGTCAGCCCCAGCATTTT	CASSPGRGQPQHF
NA	TRBV7-9	TRBJ2-3	NA	TGTGCCAGCAGCCTAGACTACCTTAGCACAGATACGCAGTATTTT	CASSLDYLSTDTQYF